A single sample is the source of the 20 T cell receptor beta chains below, sequenced in a study of T-cell memory formation after mild COVID-19. Each CDR3 protein gets one entry after TCRdb re-called the 5' RACE reads with MiXCR. Found here are about 470,000 distinct CDR3 sequences, 20% to 30% of them singletons; the top ten hold under 15%. Sequenced input: PBMCs or a T cell subset sorted from them (not recorded which). The receptors shown here come from an adult woman who had mild COVID-19 (a few samples of this study predate the infection). Cell type and time point are not known.

This clonotype was picked up a small number of times. J is TRBJ2-3 and V is TRBV7-8; D gene unclear. The CDR3 runs 13 residues. The V end was cut by 1 base, the J end by 14 bases, with 16 bases between. Per germline, CDR1 SGHVS and CDR2 FQNEAQ. CDR3 in DNA: TGTGCCAGCAGCTTAGAGTGGCGGATTACTCGGTATTTT. Protein product: CASSLEWRITRYF.

This clonotype occurred a few times. The chain recombines TRBV3-1 with TRBJ2-1, with TRBD2 matching 11 bases. CDR3 length equals 15 residues. The V segment lost 3 bases and the J segment 6 bases; nucleotides outside the gene matches: 4. Germline lookup yields CDR1 LGHDT and CDR2 YNNKEL (reference sequence). The CDR3 bases are TGTGCCAGCAGCCACCTTAGCGGGGGGGCCAATGAGCAGTTCTTC. It codes for CASSHLSGGANEQFF.

This clonotype has at least ten counts. The V and J genes are TRBV18 and TRBJ2-7; the match to TRBD2 covers 12 bases. Losses at the gene ends were 6 bases for V and 2 bases for J; bases not matched to a gene: 8. Looked up from germline, CDR1 is KGHSH and CDR2 is LQKENI. This CDR3 is built from 16 residues. CDR3 nucleotide sequence: TGTGCCAGCTCGCGTCGGACTAGCGGGGAGACCTACGAGCAGTACTTC. Translation: CASSRRTSGETYEQYF.

The chain couples TRBV15 to TRBJ2-2; TRBD1 aligns across 11 bases. Per germline, CDR1 LNHNV and CDR2 YYDKDF (reference sequence). V shed 3 bases, J shed 1 base, and the junction held 1 base outside the gene matches. This CDR3 is 16 amino acids long. The CDR3 DNA follows: TGTGCCACCAGCAGGGGACAGGGGGAGAACACCGGGGAGCTGTTTTTT. Translation: CATSRGQGENTGELFF.

V gene TRBV5-1 combines with J gene TRBJ1-5; D remains unclear. V lost 3 bases and J lost 9, with 25 bases in between. The CDR3 totals 17 residues. Looked up from germline, CDR1 is SGHRS and CDR2 is YFSETQ. This CDR3 is CASSYVLSVPPRRPQHF. CDR3 nucleotide sequence: TGCGCCAGCAGCTACGTTCTGTCCGTCCCTCCTAGACGGCCCCAGCATTTT.

The sample holds a few counts of this clonotype. The chain recombines TRBV11-3 with TRBJ2-3, with D uncertain. V gave up 2 bases and J gave up 6 bases, with 6 bases separating them. In germline, CDR1 is SGHNT, CDR2 YENEEA. The CDR3 contains 12 residues. CDR3 region: CASSLMSDTQYF. The CDR3 nucleotides read TGTGCCAGCAGCTTAATGAGCGATACGCAGTATTTT.

The rearrangement uses TRBV4-1 and TRBJ1-5, with D possibly matching TRBD1 (5 bases). Germline V gives CDR1 MGHRA, CDR2 YSYEKL. V was cut by 1 base and J by 0 bases, with 13 bases left in between. The CDR3 has 17 residues. The DNA of the CDR3 is TGCGCCAGCAGCCAAGGCCTCCGGGGACTTAGCAATCAGCCCCAGCATTTT. Protein sequence: CASSQGLRGLSNQPQHF.

This clonotype showed up just a few times. V and J are TRBV7-9 and TRBJ2-7, with a weak D call TRBD1 (6 bases). The CDR3 covers 13 residues. Trimming took 3 bases from V and 0 from J, leaving 6 bases between them. CDR1 and CDR2 from the germline V gene are SEHNR and FQNEAQ (reference sequence). This CDR3 is CASSLGHSYEQYF. The CDR3 DNA reads as TGTGCCAGCAGCTTGGGACACTCCTACGAGCAGTACTTC.

This clonotype occurred a few times. The chain employs TRBV6-5 and TRBJ1-2; a weak D match, TRBD1 (6 bases). CDR1 and CDR2 from the germline V gene are MNHEY and SVGAGI. Between the trimmed V and J ends, which lost 2 bases and 1 base, there was a span of 23 bases. The CDR3 runs 19 residues. CDR3 residues: CASSYGQLSRDTFNYGYTF. CDR3 DNA sequence: TGTGCCAGCAGTTACGGGCAATTAAGTAGGGACACCTTTAACTATGGCTACACCTTC.

The chain combines TRBV5-1 with TRBJ1-1; possibly TRBD1 for D (6 bases). Per germline, CDR1 SGHRS and CDR2 YFSETQ. V was pared by 4 bases and J by 11 bases, with 15 bases between. The CDR3 consists of 12 residues. CDR3 sequence: CASSLGDNEAFF. CDR3 sequence (DNA): TGCGCCAGCAGCCTGGGGGACAATGAGGCTTTCTTT. The full variable domain, with the rest looked up from reference TRBV5-1 and TRBJ1-1, is KAGVTQTPRYLIKTRGQQVTLSCSPISGHRSVSWYQQTPGQGLQFLFEYFSETQRNKGNFPGRFSGRQFSNSRSEMNVSTLELGDSALYLCASSLGDNEAFFGQGTRLTVV.

The gene calls are TRBV7-9 and TRBJ1-1, with D maybe TRBD1 (5 bases). V lost 0 bases to trimming and J lost 5 bases, with 13 bases between them. Looked up from germline, CDR1 is SEHNR and CDR2 is FQNEAQ (reference sequence). This CDR3 has 15 amino acids. CDR3 sequence reads: CASSLATGRGTEAFF. In DNA form, the CDR3 reads TGTGCCAGCAGCTTAGCCACAGGTCGGGGGACTGAAGCTTTCTTT.

This clonotype occurred a few times. The rearrangement uses TRBV19 and TRBJ1-1; no reliable D call. V gave up 3 bases and J gave up 1 base, with 6 bases separating them. There are 13 residues in the CDR3. The germline gives CDR1 LNHDA, CDR2 SQIVND (reference sequence). In DNA, the CDR3 is TGTGCCAGTAGTATGAAAAAGAACACTGAAGCTTTCTTT. This sequence encodes CASSMKKNTEAFF.

This clonotype was seen once. The CDR3 nucleotides are TGTGCCAGCGGAACCCAGGGGACGAATCAGCCCCAGCATTTT. This encodes CASGTQGTNQPQHF. V and J are TRBV25-1 and TRBJ1-5; D perhaps matches TRBD1 (6 bases). The V gene lost 8 bases and the J gene lost 4 bases, with 15 bases spanning the gap. The CDR3 covers 14 residues. Germline V CDR1 and CDR2: MGHDK, SYGVNS. Looking up the rest from reference TRBV25-1 and TRBJ1-5 gives the full variable domain: EADIYQTPRYLVIGTGKKITLECSQTMGHDKMYWYQQDPGMELHLIHYSYGVNSTEKGDLSSESTVSRIRTEHFPLTLESARPSHTSQYLCASGTQGTNQPQHFGDGTRLSIL.

This clonotype was seen more than once but under ten times. The chain employs TRBV30 and TRBJ1-2, with unresolved D. The V gene's germline CDR1 is GTSNPN and CDR2 SVGIG (reference sequence). The CDR3 length is 14 residues. V gave up 4 bases and J gave up 4 bases, with 16 bases separating them. The CDR3, as DNA: TGTGCCTGGAAGAACAGAGCCCGGGCCTATGGCTACACCTTC. This sequence encodes CAWKNRARAYGYTF.

The CDR3 DNA is TGTGCCAGCAGGGCGGGAGGGGGCGGCGGGGAGCTGTTTTTT. Amino acid sequence: CASRAGGGGGELFF. The chain recombines TRBV6-6 with TRBJ2-2; 9 bases match TRBD2. Trimming removed 6 bases from V and 7 bases from J; junction bases left unmatched: 6. Per germline, CDR1 MNHNY and CDR2 SVGAGI (reference sequence). The length of the CDR3 is 14 residues.

This clonotype was detected only a few times. V and J are TRBV9 and TRBJ2-1, with D possibly TRBD2 on 6 matching bases. V gave up 3 bases and J gave up 7 bases, with 17 bases separating them. Germline V lookup: CDR1 SGDLS, CDR2 YYNGEE. This CDR3 region has 15 residues. This CDR3 is CASSGVPGRGNEQFF. DNA for the CDR3: TGTGCCAGCAGCGGAGTACCTGGCCGGGGGAATGAGCAGTTCTTC.

This clonotype was counted a few times. The chain uses TRBV12-3 or TRBV12-4 and TRBJ2-1; 8 bases match TRBD2. This CDR3 contains 15 residues. V lost 3 bases, J lost 6 bases, and 7 bases stayed unmatched. The CDR3 loop is CASSFGGGRINEQFF. CDR3 sequence (DNA): TGTGCCAGCAGTTTTGGCGGGGGGCGCATCAATGAGCAGTTCTTC.

This clonotype was seen at least ten times. The chain combines TRBV7-2 with TRBJ2-1, with 9 bases lining up with TRBD1. CDR1 is SGHTA and CDR2 is FQGNSA in the germline V gene. The CDR3 has 18 amino acids. The ends lost 5 bases at V and 8 bases at J; junction bases unmatched: 19. DNA for the CDR3: TGTGCCAGCAGCCGACCTGCAACCGGGACAGGGAATATGGATGAGCAGTTCTTC. This encodes CASSRPATGTGNMDEQFF.

The V gene is TRBV30, the J gene TRBJ2-7, with a tentative D call TRBD1 (5 bases). This CDR3 contains 15 residues. V was pared by 3 bases and J by 5 bases, with 20 bases between. Germline V lookup: CDR1 GTSNPN, CDR2 SVGIG (reference sequence). The CDR3 loop reads CAWSPRLAGWNEQYF. The CDR3 region has the DNA TGTGCCTGGAGCCCCCGGTTGGCAGGGTGGAACGAGCAGTACTTC.

The J gene is TRBJ2-7, the V gene TRBV5-1; 7 bases agree with TRBD1. The CDR3 runs to 14 residues. CDR1 SGHRS and CDR2 YFSETQ come from the germline V gene. V lost 5 bases, J lost 3 bases, and 8 bases stayed unmatched. In DNA, the CDR3 is TGCGCCAGCAGATACGCCCGACAGGGCTACGAGCAGTACTTC. It translates to CASRYARQGYEQYF.